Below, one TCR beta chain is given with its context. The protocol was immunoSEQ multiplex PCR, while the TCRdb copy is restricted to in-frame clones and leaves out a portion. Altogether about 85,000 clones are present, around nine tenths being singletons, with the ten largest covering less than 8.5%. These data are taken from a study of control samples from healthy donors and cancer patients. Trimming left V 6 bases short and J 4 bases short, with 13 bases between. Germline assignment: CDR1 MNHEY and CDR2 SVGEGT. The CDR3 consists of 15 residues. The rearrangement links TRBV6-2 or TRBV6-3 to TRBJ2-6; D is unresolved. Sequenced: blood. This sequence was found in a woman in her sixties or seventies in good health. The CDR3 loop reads CASSRSAGGANVLTF. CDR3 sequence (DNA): TGTGCCAGCAGCCGCTCGGCAGGCGGGGCCAACGTCCTGACTTTC.